This T cell receptor (beta chain) was documented in a study of CD8+CD57+ T cells in acquired aplastic anemia (dated by TCRdb to 2017 to 2018). Some background on the complete study: Extracted DNA from sorted CD4+ and CD8+ cells averaged around 3.5 ug, ranging from about 0.17 to 30 ug. Healthy donor samples averaged about 9.9 million reads for CD4+ and around 12 million for CD8+ cells.

Study-wide findings and limitations: Although around 30 CD8+ CDR3 sequences were shared by patients and controls, these sequences appeared highly expressed in patients and within the immunodominant clones of patients. Patients and healthy controls showed no significant difference in CD8+ Simpson's diversity (P=0.060).

TCR repertoires of sorted CD4+ and CD8+ blood T cells from severe aplastic anemia patients and healthy subjects were deep-sequenced in the study. Ficoll-Paque density gradient centrifugation was used to isolate peripheral blood mononuclear cells. Before DNA was extracted, CD4+ and CD8+ T cells were sorted using either FACS or magnetic beads. TCR beta VDJ combination and CDR3 sequence profiling used genomic DNA as the template. An Illumina HiSeq 2000 was the platform used for TCR repertoire sequencing. Per the authors' processing: Repertoire assessment relied on Simpson's diversity index, CDR3 size and DJ length profiles, and TRBV/TRBJ rearrangement plots. The most abundant DNA sequence in the deep sequencing data was taken as the immunodominant clone. CDR3 amino acid sequences were screened for sharing across subjects and compared with published repertoires and the VDJdb database. TCRdb reran the public reads through fastp at Q25 and MiXCR, keeping productive beta chains. CDR3 protein sequences are deduplicated, and each keeps its most common genes and DNA. These V and J calls are TCRdb output, not the study's own analysis. The sample table shows hundreds of thousands of distinct CDR3 sequences, and around 68% are seen once. The biggest ten clones account for more than 3.5% of the sample.

In the case of this clonotype: Its antigen has not been determined. The input lacks base qualities; no much larger clone sits a single base away.

The CDR3 measures 17 amino acids from cysteine to phenylalanine. Only the CDR3 DNA is retained, 51 bases long and in frame from the first base. The V end loses 5 bases and the J end loses 7 bases, and a stretch of 26 bases separates them. The sequencing input was sorted CD4+, CD8+, or CD8+CD57+ T cells (not recorded which) from PBMCs. The clonotype originates from a human donor in good health, serving as a control. The chain is made from TRBV12-3 or TRBV12-4 and TRBJ1-1; TRBD1 could be the D gene, as 5 bases match. The CDR3 loop reads CASSPFIERKGQGEAFF. The nucleotides are TGTGCCAGCAGTCCTTTCATTGAAAGAAAGGGGCAGGGTGAAGCTTTCTTT.